The subject of this entry is one T cell receptor beta chain. Produced via immunoSEQ multiplex PCR; TCRdb's table is partial and in-frame only. The sample holds approximately 59,000 clones, around nine tenths seen once. This sample is part of a study of OX40 agonist ivuxolimab in advanced cancers. Study details: Partial responses were observed in three patients, of whom one had hepatocellular carcinoma and two had cutaneous melanoma.

This receptor was taken from an adult with an advanced solid tumor such as melanoma, head and neck, liver or kidney cancer. This specimen consisted of CD4+ or CD8+ T cells sorted from blood, obtained in a trial of the OX40 agonist ivuxolimab.

CDR3 bases: TGTGCCAGCAGAGGGCGGGAGCTGGTGAACGAGCAGTACTTC. Its translation is CASRGRELVNEQYF. This chain joins TRBV28 and TRBJ2-5; 7 positions agree with TRBD2. The J call may be mistaken, given a closer DNA end match to TRBJ2-7. The CDR3 contains 14 residues. The germline V gene encodes CDR1 MDHEN and CDR2 SYDVKM.